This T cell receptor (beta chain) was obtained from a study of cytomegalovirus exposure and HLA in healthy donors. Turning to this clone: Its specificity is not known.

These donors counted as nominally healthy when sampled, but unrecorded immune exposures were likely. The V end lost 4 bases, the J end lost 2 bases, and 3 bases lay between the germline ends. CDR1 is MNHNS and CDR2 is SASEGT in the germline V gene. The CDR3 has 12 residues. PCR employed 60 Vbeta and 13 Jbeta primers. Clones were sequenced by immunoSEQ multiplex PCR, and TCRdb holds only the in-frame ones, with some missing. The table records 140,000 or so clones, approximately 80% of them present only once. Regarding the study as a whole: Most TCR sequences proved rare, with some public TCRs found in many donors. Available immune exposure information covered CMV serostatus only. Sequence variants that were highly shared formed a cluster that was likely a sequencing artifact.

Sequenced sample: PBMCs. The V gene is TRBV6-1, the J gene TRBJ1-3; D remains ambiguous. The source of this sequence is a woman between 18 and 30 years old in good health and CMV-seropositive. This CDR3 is CASSGPGNTIYF. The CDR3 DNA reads TGTGCCAGCAGTGGGCCTGGAAACACCATATATTTT.